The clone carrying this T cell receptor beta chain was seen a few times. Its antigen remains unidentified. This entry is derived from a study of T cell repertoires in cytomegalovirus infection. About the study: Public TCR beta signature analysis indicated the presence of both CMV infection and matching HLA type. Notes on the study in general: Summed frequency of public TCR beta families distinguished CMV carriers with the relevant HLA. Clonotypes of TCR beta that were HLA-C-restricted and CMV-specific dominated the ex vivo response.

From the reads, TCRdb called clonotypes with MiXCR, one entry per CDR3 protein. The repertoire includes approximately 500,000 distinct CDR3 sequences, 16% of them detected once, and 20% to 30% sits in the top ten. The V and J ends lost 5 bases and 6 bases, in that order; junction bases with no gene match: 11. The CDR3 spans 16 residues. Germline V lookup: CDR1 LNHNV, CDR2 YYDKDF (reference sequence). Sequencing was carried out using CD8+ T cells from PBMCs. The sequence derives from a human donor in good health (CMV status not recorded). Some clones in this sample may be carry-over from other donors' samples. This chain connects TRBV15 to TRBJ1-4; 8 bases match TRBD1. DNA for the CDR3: TGTGCCACCAGCTCAATTTACAGGGGGACGGATGAAAAACTGTTTTTT. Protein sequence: CATSSIYRGTDEKLFF.